The clone carrying this T cell receptor beta chain was detected only once. This sample is drawn from a study of blood T cell repertoires in COVID-19. For the study at large: Acute and convalescent COVID-19 samples came from the United States, Italy and Spain. PBMCs, B-cell-depleted T cells, or T cells provided the cDNA or gDNA that made up the material.

Per the authors' pipeline: From reference gene primer amplification, estimates of nucleated cell counts were derived. Repertoires were generated with immunoSEQ multiplex PCR, while TCRdb's copy carries only in-frame clones and drops some. From that table come the V and J calls and clone size; the DNA was used to work out D and trimming. The sample records tens of thousands of clones, about nine tenths being singletons. The CDR3 is made up of 14 amino acids. V lost 7 bases and J 10 bases, leaving 22 bases between the germline ends. CDR1 and CDR2 from the germline V gene are SQVTM and ANQGSEA. Input material: peripheral blood. This clonotype originated in a man aged 55 to 70 with active COVID-19. This sequence joins TRBV29-1 and TRBJ1-4; tentative D call: TRBD1 (5 bases). Written as DNA, the CDR3 is TGCAGCGGAACCCGGGACTCAGGAGGCGCAAAACTGTTTTTT. Its translation is CSGTRDSGGAKLFF.